These 10 T cell receptor beta chains share one sample of origin, sequenced in a study of blood T cell repertoires in COVID-19. Assay used: immunoSEQ multiplex PCR; TCRdb lists only in-frame clones, some missing. This sample yields 250,000 to 300,000 clones, of which about 90% are seen a single time; roughly 10% belongs to the top ten. The sequenced sample was peripheral blood. Source of these receptors: a woman in her 30s with COVID-19, enrolled during active disease.

This clone was observed a single time. The gene calls are TRBV5-4 and TRBJ1-6, with D perhaps TRBD1 (5 bases). The CDR3 loop spans 16 amino acids. Germline V CDR1 and CDR2: SGHNT, YYREEE (reference sequence). Trimming pared 5 bases from V and 10 bases from J, leaving 22 bases between. This chain's CDR3 is CASSLEVAGIPSPLHF. The CDR3, as DNA: TGTGCCAGCAGTCTTGAAGTGGCAGGGATACCGTCACCCCTCCACTTT. The full variable domain, its missing parts supplied by reference TRBV5-4 and TRBJ1-6, is ETGVTQSPTHLIKTRGQQVTLRCSSQSGHNTVSWYQQALGQGPQFIFQYYREEENGRGNFPPRFSGLQFPNYSSELNVNALELDDSALYLCASSLEVAGIPSPLHFGNGTRLTVT.

The CDR3 loop reads CASSSTGERGNTEAFF. CDR3 DNA sequence: TGTGCCAGCAGTTCGACAGGGGAGAGGGGAAACACTGAAGCTTTCTTT. The genes are TRBV28 and TRBJ1-1, with 8 bases matching TRBD1. The CDR3 runs 16 residues. The V segment lost 4 bases and the J segment 2 bases; nucleotides outside the gene matches: 9. Looked up from germline, CDR1 is MDHEN and CDR2 is SYDVKM.

The chain recombines TRBV3-1 (or the pseudogene TRBV3-2) with TRBJ1-1; 8 bases agree with TRBD1. The germline gives CDR1 LGHDT, CDR2 YNNKEL (reference sequence). Trimming cost V 4 bases and J 10 bases; bases outside gene matches: 14. This CDR3 is built from 15 residues. The CDR3 protein is CASSPAWQGARAAFF. The CDR3, as DNA: TGTGCCAGCAGCCCGGCGTGGCAGGGGGCGCGGGCAGCTTTCTTT.

The chain has TRBV7-9 and TRBJ2-7; no definite D call. The CDR3 is 12 amino acids. The V and J ends lost 5 bases and 4 bases respectively, with 9 bases between them. Looked up from germline, CDR1 is SEHNR and CDR2 is FQNEAQ (reference sequence). Written as DNA, the CDR3 is TGTGCCAGCAGCCTAAACAGTTACGAGCAGTACTTC. It translates to CASSLNSYEQYF. The full variable domain, rest sourced from reference TRBV7-9 and TRBJ2-7, is DTGVSQNPRHKITKRGQNVTFRCDPISEHNRLYWYRQTLGQGPEFLTYFQNEAQLEKSRLLSDRFSAERPKGSFSTLEIQRTEQGDSAMYLCASSLNSYEQYFGPGTRLTVT.

The table lists this clone with a count of one. The chain links TRBV6-2 or TRBV6-3 to TRBJ1-5; D ambiguous. Per germline, CDR1 MNHEY and CDR2 SVGEGT. The CDR3 has 12 residues. Between the trimmed V and J ends, which lost 0 bases and 9 bases, there was a span of 6 bases. CDR3 sequence: CASSYSSRPQHF. Here the CDR3 DNA reads TGTGCCAGCAGTTACTCGAGTCGGCCCCAGCATTTT.

A single count supports this clone. The rearrangement joins TRBV20-1 to TRBJ1-1; D call uncertain. The CDR3 sequence is 11 residues long. Germline V gene data show CDR1 as DFQATT and CDR2 as SNEGSKA (reference sequence). V lost 3 bases and J 8 bases, leaving 10 bases between the germline ends. The CDR3 loop is CSARYRVEAFF. CDR3 nucleotides: TGCAGTGCTAGGTACCGGGTCGAAGCTTTCTTT.

CDR3 sequence: CASSFRRGNEKLFF. DNA of the CDR3: TGTGCCAGCAGCTTTAGGAGGGGAAATGAAAAACTGTTTTTT. J is TRBJ1-4 and V is TRBV11-2; TRBD1 might be the D (5 bases). CDR1 and CDR2 (germline): SGHAT, FQNNGV. V was cut by 3 bases and J by 5 bases, with 10 bases left in between. The CDR3 has 14 amino acids.

This sequence joins TRBV30 and TRBJ1-1; possible D gene TRBD1, 6 bases. The germline CDR1 and CDR2 sequences are GTSNPN and SVGIG (reference sequence). This CDR3 spans 13 amino acids. Trimming shortened V by 4 bases and J by 1 base, and 10 bases separated the two germline ends. Here the CDR3 reads CAWTGAPNTEAFF. The CDR3, as DNA: TGTGCCTGGACAGGGGCACCGAACACTGAAGCTTTCTTT.

The rearrangement uses TRBV19 and TRBJ1-2; possible D gene TRBD1, 5 bases. Germline V CDR1 and CDR2: LNHDA, SQIVND (reference sequence). The germline V and J ends were trimmed by 6 bases and 4 bases, with 21 bases remaining between them. The CDR3 covers 16 residues. For the CDR3, the DNA is TGTGCCAGTAGCGACGAGATGGGGGGTTCGCCCTATGGCTACACCTTC. Amino acid sequence: CASSDEMGGSPYGYTF.

J is TRBJ1-5 and V is TRBV5-6; perhaps TRBD1 as D (6 bases). This CDR3 spans 15 amino acids. The V end lost 2 bases, the J end lost 4 bases, and 13 bases lay between the germline ends. From germline, CDR1 is SGHDT and CDR2 YYEEEE. CDR3 sequence: CASSFLGTPNQPQHF. In DNA, the CDR3 is TGTGCCAGCAGCTTCCTAGGGACACCAAATCAGCCCCAGCATTTT.